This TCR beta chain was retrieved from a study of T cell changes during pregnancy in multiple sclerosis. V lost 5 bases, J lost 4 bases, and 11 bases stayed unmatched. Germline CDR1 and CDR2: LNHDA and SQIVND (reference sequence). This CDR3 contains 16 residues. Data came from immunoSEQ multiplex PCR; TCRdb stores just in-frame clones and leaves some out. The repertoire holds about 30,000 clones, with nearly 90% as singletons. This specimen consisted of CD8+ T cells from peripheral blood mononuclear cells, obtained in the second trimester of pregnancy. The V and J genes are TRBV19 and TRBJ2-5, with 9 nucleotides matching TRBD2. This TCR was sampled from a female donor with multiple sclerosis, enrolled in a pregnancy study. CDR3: CASSPRSSGSSETQYF. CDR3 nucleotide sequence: TGTGCCAGTAGTCCCCGGAGTAGCGGGAGCTCAGAGACCCAGTACTTC. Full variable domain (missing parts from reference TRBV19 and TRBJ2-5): DGGITQSPKYLFRKEGQNVTLSCEQNLNHDAMYWYRQDPGQGLRLIYYSQIVNDFQKGDIAEGYSVSREKKESFPLTVTSAQKNPTAFYLCASSPRSSGSSETQYFGPGTRLLVL.